Each of the 15 T cell receptor beta chains below was sequenced from the same sample in a study of T-cell reconstitution after alpha-beta-depleted transplantation in children. Preparation of the TCRbeta library was carried out with unique molecular identifiers. TCRdb re-analysed the PCR reads in MiXCR, keeping a single row per CDR3 protein. The sample has approximately 400,000 distinct CDR3 sequences; approximately 11% are singletons. The sample was PBMCs from the stem cell graft donor, taken from the stem cell graft. These receptors were obtained from a human donor who donated a stem cell graft to a child with acute myeloid leukemia.

This clonotype was observed a handful of times. The gene calls are TRBV9 and TRBJ2-3; TRBD1 matches 10 bases. The trim removed 3 bases at V and 2 bases at J, leaving 6 bases unmatched. Germline lookup yields CDR1 SGDLS and CDR2 YYNGEE. The CDR3 loop spans 16 amino acids. The CDR3 DNA follows: TGTGCCAGCAGCGAGAAGGGACAGGGGATCACAGATACGCAGTATTTT. Encoded protein: CASSEKGQGITDTQYF.

The CDR3 bases are TGTGCCATAACACATTATGAAGATACGCAGTATTTT. Encoded protein: CAITHYEDTQYF. The gene calls are TRBV7-8 and TRBJ2-3, with unresolved D. The CDR3 is 12 amino acids. CDR1 SGHVS and CDR2 FQNEAQ come from the germline V gene. Trimming cost V 10 bases and J 5 bases, with 13 bases left between them. Using reference TRBV7-8 and TRBJ2-3 for the parts outside the CDR3, the full variable domain is GAGVSQSPRYKVAKRGQDVALRCDPISGHVSLFWYQQALGQGPEFLTYFQNEAQLDKSGLPSDRFFAERPEGSVSTLKIQRTQQEDSAVYLCAITHYEDTQYFGPGTRLTVL.

This chain joins TRBV27 and TRBJ2-4; D is perhaps TRBD1 (6 bases). Trimming removed 5 bases from V and 6 bases from J, with 11 bases in between. In germline, CDR1 is MNHEY, CDR2 SMNVEV (reference sequence). The CDR3 sequence is 13 residues long. The CDR3 DNA is TGTGCCAGCAGTGCGGTAGGGGGAAACATTCAGTACTTC. Translating gives CASSAVGGNIQYF.

This clonotype was counted between two and nine times. This CDR3 reads CASSIRGGETQYF. The CDR3, as DNA: TGTGCCAGCAGCATACGAGGGGGGGAGACCCAGTACTTC. The rearrangement uses TRBV12-3 or TRBV12-4 and TRBJ2-5; D might be TRBD1 or TRBD2, each matching 6 bases. Trimming took 6 bases from V and 5 from J, leaving 13 bases between them. The CDR3 is 13 residues long.

The rearrangement links TRBV4-2 to TRBJ2-7; 7 bases match TRBD1. Germline loops: CDR1 LGHNA, CDR2 YNFKEQ. The junction had 8 bases not matched to a gene; V was cut back by 0 bases and J by 0 bases. The CDR3 runs to 17 residues. CDR3 sequence reads: CASSQDAGTASSYEQYF. Written as DNA, the CDR3 is TGTGCCAGCAGCCAAGATGCCGGGACAGCAAGCTCCTACGAGCAGTACTTC.

About this clonotype: No DNA is shown, since the ends of the CDR3 on it are uncertain; the CDR3 is the one TCRdb lists. This sequence joins TRBV12-3 or TRBV12-4 and TRBJ2-5. A total of 12 residues make up the CDR3, ends included. The CDR3 sequence is CASRDGILAQYF.

This clonotype has more than one count but fewer than ten. The V gene is TRBV7-9, the J gene TRBJ2-5; the D call may be TRBD1 or TRBD2 (5 bases each). V was clipped by 3 bases and J by 4 bases, with 12 bases between them. CDR3 length equals 14 residues. Germline lookup yields CDR1 SEHNR and CDR2 FQNEAQ (reference sequence). In nucleotides, the CDR3 is TGTGCCAGCAGCTTGATTATGGGGGTAGAGACCCAGTACTTC. The encoded protein is CASSLIMGVETQYF.

The table lists this clonotype with many counts. J is TRBJ2-5 and V is TRBV5-5; D possibly uses TRBD1 or TRBD2 (5 bases each). Trimming took off 1 base at V and 4 bases at J, with 17 bases between the two ends. Germline V gene data show CDR1 as SGHKS and CDR2 as YYEKEE (reference sequence). The CDR3 totals 16 residues. CDR3 DNA: TGTGCCAGCAGCTTGATCGCCAGGGAGTCGTTAGAGACCCAGTACTTC. This translates into CASSLIARESLETQYF.

This clonotype was counted a few times. V and J are TRBV24-1 and TRBJ2-3; 12 bases agree with TRBD1. Germline V gene data show CDR1 as KGHDR and CDR2 as SFDVKD. V lost 3 bases and J lost 2; bases outside the gene matches: 8. This CDR3 is built from 18 residues. CDR3 region: CATSDTSGTGGATDTQYF. For the CDR3, the DNA is TGTGCCACCAGTGATACCTCCGGGACAGGGGGCGCCACAGATACGCAGTATTTT.

This clonotype has at least ten counts. The chain recombines TRBV10-3 with TRBJ2-5, with D perhaps matching TRBD2 (5 bases). This CDR3 has 16 amino acids. Germline values: CDR1 ENHRY, CDR2 SYGVKD. Deletions cut 10 bases from V and 2 bases from J, with 23 bases between. The CDR3 loop is CATAYLPRERQETQYF. The DNA for the CDR3 is TGTGCCACCGCATACCTCCCCCGTGAGCGGCAAGAGACCCAGTACTTC.

This clonotype was observed a few times. The V call is TRBV20-1, the J call TRBJ2-3; the D gene could be TRBD1 or TRBD2 (6 bases each). Per germline, CDR1 DFQATT and CDR2 SNEGSKA (reference sequence). V was clipped by 6 bases and J by 10 bases, with 23 bases between them. This CDR3 comprises 14 residues. The CDR3 nucleotides read TGCAGTGCCAAGGTGGGGGGCGTAGGAGGTGCGCAGTATTTT. This translates into CSAKVGGVGGAQYF.

V usage is TRBV5-1 and J usage is TRBJ2-7; TRBD1 is a possible D gene (6 bases). This CDR3 region has 15 residues. Germline V gene lookup returns CDR1 SGHRS and CDR2 YFSETQ. The V end lost 4 bases, the J end lost 0 bases, and 14 bases lay between the germline ends. The CDR3 sequence: CASSPGHPSSYEQYV. Here the CDR3 DNA reads TGCGCCAGCAGCCCGGGACACCCCAGCTCCTACGAGCAGTACGTC.

Many counts were recorded for this clonotype. The chain is built from TRBV12-3 or TRBV12-4 and TRBJ2-3; 8 bases agree with TRBD2. The CDR3 length is 17 residues. V shed 5 bases and J 4 bases; nucleotides not matched to a gene: 14. Written as DNA, the CDR3 is TGTGCCAGCAGTGGGTTGGGTGCGGGAGGCGGTCCAGATACGCAGTATTTT. Translated: CASSGLGAGGGPDTQYF.

This clonotype has just a few counts. The V and J genes are TRBV11-2 and TRBJ2-5; TRBD2 is a possible D gene (5 bases). Per the germline V gene, CDR1 is SGHAT and CDR2 is FQNNGV. This CDR3 spans 14 amino acids. V gave up 4 bases and J gave up 3 bases, with 12 bases separating them. In nucleotides, the CDR3 is TGTGCCAGCAGCTCCGGGAACACGAAAGAGACCCAGTACTTC. Its translation is CASSSGNTKETQYF. The full variable domain, in which reference TRBV11-2 and TRBJ2-5 provide the parts outside the CDR3, is EAGVAQSPRYKIIEKRQSVAFWCNPISGHATLYWYQQILGQGPKLLIQFQNNGVVDDSQLPKDRFSAERLKGVDSTLKIQPAKLEDSAVYLCASSSGNTKETQYFGPGTRLLVL.

The V and J genes are TRBV5-1 and TRBJ1-2, with D unclear. The V gene's germline CDR1 is SGHRS and CDR2 YFSETQ. This CDR3 is 12 amino acids long. V was cut by 4 bases and J by 0 bases, with 4 bases left in between. The DNA for the CDR3 is TGCGCCAGCAGCGCAGCTAACTATGGCTACACCTTC. This gives the protein CASSAANYGYTF.